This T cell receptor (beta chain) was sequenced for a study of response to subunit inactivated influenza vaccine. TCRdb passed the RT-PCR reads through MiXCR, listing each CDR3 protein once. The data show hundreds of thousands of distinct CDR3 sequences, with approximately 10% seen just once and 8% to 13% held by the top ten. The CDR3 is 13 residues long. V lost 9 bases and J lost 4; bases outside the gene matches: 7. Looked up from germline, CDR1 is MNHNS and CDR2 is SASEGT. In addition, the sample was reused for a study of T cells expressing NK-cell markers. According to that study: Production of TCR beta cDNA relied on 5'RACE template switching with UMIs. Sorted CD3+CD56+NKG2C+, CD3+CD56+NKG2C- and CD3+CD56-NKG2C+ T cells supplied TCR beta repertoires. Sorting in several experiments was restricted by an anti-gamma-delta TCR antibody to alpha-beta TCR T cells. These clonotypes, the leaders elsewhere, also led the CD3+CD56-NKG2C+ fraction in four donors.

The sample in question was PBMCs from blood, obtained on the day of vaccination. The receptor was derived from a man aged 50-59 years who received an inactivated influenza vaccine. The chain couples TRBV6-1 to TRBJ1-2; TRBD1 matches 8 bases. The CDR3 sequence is CASTGGGLYGYTF. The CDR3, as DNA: TGTGCCAGTACAGGGGGGGGCCTCTATGGCTACACCTTC.